The 30 T cell receptor beta chains listed next were all sequenced from one sample in a study of shared clonotypes between healthy human individuals. Clones were read by immunoSEQ multiplex PCR, and TCRdb kept only the in-frame ones, dropping some. The data show about 2.3 million clones, approximately 90% seen once. Sequencing input: naive CD4+ T cells from PBMCs. Documented subset: CD45RA+ positively selected. The source is a man aged 18 to 35 in good health. Some clones in this sample may be carry-over from other donors' samples.

The V gene is TRBV6-1, the J gene TRBJ1-2, with 7 bases that match TRBD1. Per germline, CDR1 MNHNS and CDR2 SASEGT. Unmatched junction bases numbered 18, after V lost 2 bases and J lost 6 bases. This CDR3 is built from 18 residues. CDR3 in amino acids: CASSESFGQQGVRDGYTF. CDR3 DNA sequence: TGTGCCAGCAGTGAATCTTTTGGTCAGCAGGGGGTCAGAGATGGCTACACCTTC.

This clone was seen more than once but under ten times. J is TRBJ1-1 and V is TRBV29-1, with no clear D. CDR3 length: 13 amino acids. The V end was cut by 7 bases, the J end by 3 bases, with 15 bases between. Germline assignment: CDR1 SQVTM and CDR2 ANQGSEA. As DNA, the CDR3 is TGCAGCGGCCCGCGAGGGATTCACACTGAAGCTTTCTTT. This gives the protein CSGPRGIHTEAFF.

The chain employs TRBV27 and TRBJ2-7; D might be TRBD1 or TRBD2, each matching 5 bases. The V end was cut by 6 bases, the J end by 7 bases, with 19 bases between. Germline V gene lookup returns CDR1 MNHEY and CDR2 SMNVEV (reference sequence). This CDR3 has 14 amino acids. CDR3 in amino acids: CASRPGLGWGEQYF. CDR3 bases: TGTGCCAGCAGGCCCGGACTTGGGTGGGGGGAGCAGTACTTC.

The chain carries TRBV28 and TRBJ1-1; D unresolved. The CDR3 sequence is 14 residues long. The ends were cut back, 3 bases at V and 1 base at J, with 9 bases in the middle. Germline V lookup: CDR1 MDHEN, CDR2 SYDVKM. CDR3 sequence reads: CASSFGRWNTEAFF. For the CDR3, the DNA is TGTGCCAGCAGTTTCGGCCGGTGGAACACTGAAGCTTTCTTT.

A note on this clone: In the same sample, other DNA sequences code for this CDR3. This chain's CDR3 is CASSLVGTNTGELFF. The DNA of the CDR3 is TGTGCCAGCAGCTTAGTGGGCACGAACACCGGGGAGCTGTTTTTT. This rearrangement joins TRBV7-9 to TRBJ2-2; unclear D gene. The CDR3 spans 15 residues. Germline lookup yields CDR1 SEHNR and CDR2 FQNEAQ (reference sequence). Trimming took 1 base from V and 0 from J, leaving 6 bases between them. Full variable domain (missing parts from reference TRBV7-9 and TRBJ2-2): DTGVSQNPRHKITKRGQNVTFRCDPISEHNRLYWYRQTLGQGPEFLTYFQNEAQLEKSRLLSDRFSAERPKGSFSTLEIQRTEQGDSAMYLCASSLVGTNTGELFFGEGSRLTVL.

The rearrangement links TRBV4-3 to TRBJ2-2, with TRBD1 matching over 8 bases. V was pared by 6 bases and J by 7 bases, with 7 bases of the junction left unmatched. The CDR3 runs 14 residues. Germline-derived CDR1 and CDR2 are LGHNA and YSLEER. CDR3 in DNA: TGCGCCAGCAGGTTACAACAGGGGGACGGGGAGCTGTTTTTT. Amino acids: CASRLQQGDGELFF.

This clone has only a few counts. This rearrangement joins TRBV30 to TRBJ1-4, with TRBD1 matching 9 bases. Germline loops: CDR1 GTSNPN, CDR2 SVGIG (reference sequence). Trimming took 4 bases from V and 5 from J; bases not matched to a gene: 2. The CDR3 consists of 13 residues. CDR3 loop: CAWKDRGNEKLFF. The CDR3 DNA sequence: TGTGCCTGGAAGGACAGGGGAAATGAAAAACTGTTTTTT.

The gene calls are TRBV29-1 and TRBJ1-5; D call uncertain. The CDR3 extends over 13 amino acids. Germline V gene data show CDR1 as SQVTM and CDR2 as ANQGSEA. V lost 6 bases to trimming and J lost 0 bases, with 9 bases between them. The CDR3 DNA follows: TGCAGCGTAGCAATGGGTAGCAATCAGCCCCAGCATTTT. This gives the protein CSVAMGSNQPQHF.

The chain recombines TRBV19 with TRBJ2-2; 10 nucleotides line up with TRBD2. Trimming cost V 7 bases and J 5 bases; bases outside gene matches: 1. The CDR3 consists of 13 residues. Germline assignment: CDR1 LNHDA and CDR2 SQIVND (reference sequence). CDR3 nucleotide sequence: TGTGCCAGTATGGGACTAGCGACCGGGGAGCTGTTTTTT. The encoded protein is CASMGLATGELFF.

The chain employs TRBV27 and TRBJ2-5; D may be TRBD1 or TRBD2 (5 bases each). The germline V gene encodes CDR1 MNHEY and CDR2 SMNVEV (reference sequence). Trimming cost V 7 bases and J 4 bases, with 25 bases left between them. The CDR3 consists of 17 residues. DNA of the CDR3: TGTGCCAGCAAAATGAACGCAGGGACGGCCCTGGGAGAGACCCAGTACTTC. Its translation: CASKMNAGTALGETQYF.

The rearrangement uses TRBV5-4 and TRBJ2-7; 10 bases map to TRBD1. The CDR3 extends over 14 amino acids. V lost 0 bases to trimming and J lost 6 bases; unmatched junction nucleotides: 3. The germline CDR1 and CDR2 sequences are SGHNT and YYREEE (reference sequence). In nucleotides, the CDR3 is TGTGCCAGCAGCTTGGGAGGGACAGGGGCCGAGCAGTACTTC. Its protein product is CASSLGGTGAEQYF.

This chain's CDR3 is CASRLTGAGYTF. As DNA, the CDR3 is TGTGCCAGCAGGCTAACAGGGGCCGGCTACACCTTC. The rearrangement uses TRBV6-6 and TRBJ1-2, with 7 nucleotides matching TRBD1. Looked up from germline, CDR1 is MNHNY and CDR2 is SVGAGI (reference sequence). Unmatched junction bases numbered 6, after V lost 6 bases and J lost 8 bases. This CDR3 spans 12 amino acids.

The rearrangement uses TRBV27 and TRBJ2-7; D is unresolved. Per the germline V gene, CDR1 is MNHEY and CDR2 is SMNVEV (reference sequence). CDR3 length: 13 amino acids. V lost 7 bases and J lost 2, with 12 bases in between. Here the CDR3 DNA reads TGTGCCAGCATGGCCGGGCGACCCTACGAGCAGTACTTC. Its protein is CASMAGRPYEQYF.

The genes are TRBV7-8 and TRBJ1-1, with 8 bases matching TRBD1. This CDR3 spans 14 amino acids. The trim removed 5 bases at V and 11 bases at J, leaving 13 bases unmatched. Germline CDR1 is SGHVS and CDR2 is FQNEAQ. The CDR3 nucleotides are TGTGCCAGCAGCCAGGACAGGGCTATCTTCTGGGCTTTCTTT. Translating it yields CASSQDRAIFWAFF. The full variable domain, its missing parts supplied by reference TRBV7-8 and TRBJ1-1, is GAGVSQSPRYKVAKRGQDVALRCDPISGHVSLFWYQQALGQGPEFLTYFQNEAQLDKSGLPSDRFFAERPEGSVSTLKIQRTQQEDSAVYLCASSQDRAIFWAFFGQGTRLTVV.

The chain carries TRBV7-2 and TRBJ2-1; tentatively, D is TRBD1 (6 bases). This CDR3 contains 15 residues. CDR1 and CDR2 (germline): SGHTA, FQGNSA. Between the trimmed V and J ends, which lost 5 bases and 8 bases, there was a span of 19 bases. The CDR3 is CASSPWGRGIDEQFF. The DNA for the CDR3 is TGTGCCAGCAGCCCCTGGGGGCGCGGTATAGATGAGCAGTTCTTC.

Turning to this clone: The sample contains more than one DNA sequence encoding this CDR3. This chain joins TRBV5-4 and TRBJ2-3, with D hard to call. Trimming pared 3 bases from V and 2 bases from J, leaving 4 bases between. This CDR3 is 12 amino acids long. CDR1 and CDR2 from the germline V gene are SGHNT and YYREEE (reference sequence). As DNA, the CDR3 is TGTGCCAGCAGCTCGAACACAGATACGCAGTATTTT. Its protein is CASSSNTDTQYF.

The chain is built from TRBV11-3 and TRBJ2-1; the D gene is possibly TRBD2 (6 bases). The length of the CDR3 is 15 residues. The V gene's germline CDR1 is SGHNT and CDR2 YENEEA. V dropped 2 bases and J dropped 0 bases, with 8 bases sitting between them. The CDR3 coding sequence is TGTGCCAGCAGCTTACTGGGGGGCTCCTACAATGAGCAGTTCTTC. Translating it yields CASSLLGGSYNEQFF.

The chain uses TRBV19 and TRBJ1-2, with no clear D. V gave up 3 bases and J gave up 8 bases, with 13 bases separating them. Germline-derived CDR1 and CDR2 are LNHDA and SQIVND (reference sequence). The CDR3 is made up of 13 amino acids. The CDR3 DNA sequence: TGTGCCAGTAGTATCCCCGGAGGGTTGGGCTACACCTTC. Translating it yields CASSIPGGLGYTF. Full variable domain (outside the CDR3, taken from reference TRBV19 and TRBJ1-2): DGGITQSPKYLFRKEGQNVTLSCEQNLNHDAMYWYRQDPGQGLRLIYYSQIVNDFQKGDIAEGYSVSREKKESFPLTVTSAQKNPTAFYLCASSIPGGLGYTFGSGTRLTVV.

The J gene is TRBJ2-3, the V gene TRBV11-1, with TRBD1 matching over 10 bases. Trimming removed 4 bases from V and 1 base from J; junction bases left unmatched: 5. Germline CDR1 reads SGHAT; CDR2 reads FQDESV (reference sequence). CDR3 length: 16 amino acids. Written as DNA, the CDR3 is TGTGCCAGCAGCTCACAGGACAGGGGGGGCACAGATACGCAGTATTTT. Translated, it gives CASSSQDRGGTDTQYF.

This clone came up a few times. The CDR3 DNA reads TGTGCCAGCAGCGTAAGCCCTGGGGACTATGGCTACACCTTC. Translation gives CASSVSPGDYGYTF. The rearrangement uses TRBV9 and TRBJ1-2; D not certain. CDR3 length equals 14 residues. With 1 base removed from V and 3 bases from J, the gap between germline ends came to 10 bases. The germline V gene encodes CDR1 SGDLS and CDR2 YYNGEE.

V is TRBV7-8 and J is TRBJ2-7, with 11 bases fitting TRBD2. This CDR3 contains 15 residues. Germline loops: CDR1 SGHVS, CDR2 FQNEAQ. J gave up 2 bases and V 5 bases, and 5 bases lay outside the gene matches. The CDR3 is CASSPQLAGAYEQYF. CDR3 sequence (DNA): TGTGCCAGCAGCCCCCAACTAGCGGGAGCCTACGAGCAGTACTTC.

For this clone: The same CDR3 arises from other DNA sequences in this sample as well. The chain joins TRBV5-1 to TRBJ2-5; TRBD1 matches 9 bases. Germline lookup yields CDR1 SGHRS and CDR2 YFSETQ. V was pared by 0 bases and J by 5 bases, with 5 bases of the junction left unmatched. This CDR3 region has 15 residues. CDR3 region: CASSLGQGGGETQYF. Here the CDR3 DNA reads TGCGCCAGCAGCTTGGGACAGGGGGGCGGGGAGACCCAGTACTTC.

The chain employs TRBV9 and TRBJ2-3; 11 nucleotides align to TRBD2. Unmatched junction bases numbered 11, after V lost 3 bases and J lost 2 bases. This CDR3 is 18 amino acids long. Germline assignment: CDR1 SGDLS and CDR2 YYNGEE. The DNA of the CDR3 is TGTGCCAGCAGCGCATCTGGGACTAGCGGTACGTCCACAGATACGCAGTATTTT. It specifies CASSASGTSGTSTDTQYF.

This clone has just one count. The chain recombines TRBV21-1 with TRBJ2-7; whether TRBD2, the table's D call, matches the DNA was not checked. TRBV21-1 counts as a pseudogene. This CDR3 contains 14 residues. In DNA, the CDR3 is TGTGCCAGCAGCCCCCCTCGCGGGCTGTACGAGCAGTACTTC. The encoded protein is CASSPPRGLYEQYF.

The chain links TRBV6-5 to TRBJ2-3; tentatively, D is TRBD1 (5 bases). CDR1 MNHEY and CDR2 SVGAGI come from the germline V gene. The CDR3 spans 13 residues. With 4 bases removed from V and 4 bases from J, the gap between germline ends came to 9 bases. CDR3 amino acids: CASSFTGSDTQYF. The CDR3 bases are TGTGCCAGCAGTTTTACAGGATCAGATACGCAGTATTTT.

The chain couples TRBV10-3 to TRBJ1-1, with 11 bases lining up with TRBD1. V trimming: 6 bases; J trimming: 11 bases; junction bases outside the gene matches: 11. The CDR3 runs to 14 residues. Germline V gives CDR1 ENHRY, CDR2 SYGVKD. As DNA, the CDR3 is TGTGCCATCAGCGGGACAGGGGGGACGGTGGAGGCTTTCTTT. It is translated as CAISGTGGTVEAFF.

J is TRBJ1-1 and V is TRBV25-1, with D unclear. Germline CDR1 and CDR2: MGHDK and SYGVNS. Trimming shortened V by 0 bases and J by 2 bases, and 7 bases separated the two germline ends. This CDR3 comprises 14 residues. This CDR3 is CASSEYRQNTEAFF. CDR3 coding DNA: TGTGCCAGCAGTGAATATCGCCAAAACACTGAAGCTTTCTTT.

This chain uses TRBV19 with TRBJ2-6; D gene unclear. Trimming took off 7 bases at V and 0 bases at J, with 10 bases between the two ends. CDR1 LNHDA and CDR2 SQIVND come from the germline V gene (reference sequence). The CDR3 has 15 residues. This CDR3 is CASNDQRSGANVLTF. The CDR3 coding sequence is TGTGCCAGTAATGATCAACGCTCTGGGGCCAACGTCCTGACTTTC.

This chain joins TRBV5-4 and TRBJ1-1; D remains unclear. CDR1 SGHNT and CDR2 YYREEE come from the germline V gene (reference sequence). V lost 2 bases, J lost 0 bases, and 20 bases lay in between. The CDR3 has 18 residues. CDR3: CASSLLVGSRHMNTEAFF. CDR3 nucleotides: TGTGCCAGCAGCTTACTCGTCGGCAGCCGCCATATGAACACTGAAGCTTTCTTT.

About this clone itself: Within the sample, other DNA sequences also encode this same CDR3. The chain recombines TRBV7-3 with TRBJ2-2, with a possible D match to TRBD2 (5 bases). The CDR3 has 14 amino acids. V was pared by 2 bases and J by 4 bases, with 8 bases between. Looked up from germline, CDR1 is SGHTA and CDR2 is FQGTGA. The CDR3 DNA reads TGTGCCAGCAGCTTATTAGGAGGCACCGGGGAGCTGTTTTTT. The encoded protein is CASSLLGGTGELFF.